Listed below are T cell receptor beta chains from one sample, sequenced in a study of OX40 agonist ivuxolimab in advanced cancers. Some clones are missing from TCRdb's copy, which holds only in-frame ones; the method was immunoSEQ multiplex PCR. This table has about 68,000 clones, about 89% appearing once. Sequences were derived from CD4+ or CD8+ T cells sorted from blood, sampled in a trial of the OX40 agonist ivuxolimab. The receptors stem from an adult with an advanced solid tumor such as melanoma, head and neck, liver or kidney cancer. The CDR3 runs from the conserved cysteine through the conserved F or W. D genes are given only for firm matches. Clone size is given for some rows only: seen once, a few or many times, or a class if the clone is expanded.

-	-	TRBV28	TRBJ1-2	TGTGCCAGCAGTTCCCCTCCGGGAGACATAGGCTACACCTTC	CASSSPPGDIGYTF
-	-	TRBV2	TRBJ1-1	TGTGCCAGCAGTGATGGGTGGGGGGACAACACTGAAGCTTTCTTT	CASSDGWGDNTEAFF
TRBD2	once	TRBV25-1	TRBJ2-1	TGTGCCAGCATTAGCGGGACTCACAATGAGCAGTTCTTC	CASISGTHNEQFF
-	few	TRBV2	TRBJ1-6	TGTGCCACAAGCGAGGGAATTGGGTCACCCCTCCACTTT	CATSEGIGSPLHF
-	-	TRBV11-2	TRBJ2-7	TGTGCCAGCAGTTCTATTATCATGGAGCAGTACTTC	CASSSIIMEQYF
-	-	TRBV5-4	TRBJ1-4	TGTGCCAGCAGCTTGGACAGCCGGGGTGAAAAACTGTTTTTT	CASSLDSRGEKLFF
-	once	TRBV29-1	TRBJ2-1	TGCAGCGTTGAAGAGTATAGATCGGCTGAGCAGTTCTTC	CSVEEYRSAEQFF
-	-	TRBV4-1	TRBJ1-4	TGCGCCAGCAGCCAAGTCATGGGTGAAAAACTGTTTTTT	CASSQVMGEKLFF
-	-	TRBV7-6	TRBJ2-6	TGTGCCAGCAGCCCCTTCAGAAGGGTAATATCCAACGTCCTGACTTTC	CASSPFRRVISNVLTF
-	-	TRBV6-6	TRBJ1-2	TGTGCCAGCGCCACGGCAGGGTCGAAAGGCTACACCTTC	CASATAGSKGYTF
-	-	TRBV15	TRBJ2-1	TGTGCCACCAGCAGAGTAGGGAAGGGGATTTACAATGAGCAGTTCTTC	CATSRVGKGIYNEQFF
-	-	TRBV29-1	TRBJ2-1	TGCAGCGTTGGGTTTACTGGGGGTTCCTACAATGAGCAGTTCTTC	CSVGFTGGSYNEQFF
-	-	TRBV7-9	TRBJ2-2	TGTGCCAGCAGCCCCCTTTCCCTAACTACGAACACCGGGGAGCTGTTTTTT	CASSPLSLTTNTGELFF
TRBD1	-	TRBV2	TRBJ2-5	TGTGCCAGCAGCCCTGACAGGGAGGAGACCCAGTACTTC	CASSPDREETQYF
-	-	TRBV5-1	TRBJ1-1	TGCGCCAGCAGCGCCGGGGACCCCGGCGGGGGTTTTTTT	CASSAGDPGGGFF
-	-	TRBV14	TRBJ2-6	TGTGCCAGCAGCTGGAGCTCTGGGGCCAACGTCCTGACTTTC	CASSWSSGANVLTF
TRBD2	-	TRBV6-1	TRBJ2-3	TGTGCCAGCAGTGACCCGGGACTAGACACAGATACGCAGTATTTT	CASSDPGLDTDTQYF
-	once	TRBV2	TRBJ2-3	TGTGCCAGCAGTGAATGGGGGCAGGGAACAGATACGCAGTATTTT	CASSEWGQGTDTQYF
TRBD1	-	TRBV27	TRBJ2-2	TGTGCCAGCAGAACTCCCCTTGGACAGGGGAACACCGGGGAGCTGTTTTTT	CASRTPLGQGNTGELFF
-	-	TRBV13	TRBJ2-5	TGTGCCAGCAGAAAAACAGGTGGAGAGACCCAGTACTTC	CASRKTGGETQYF
-	-	TRBV7-2	TRBJ2-5	TGTGCCAGCAGCTTAGGAGGAGGGTGGGTTGCAGAGACCCAGTACTTC	CASSLGGGWVAETQYF
-	-	TRBV10-1	TRBJ2-1	TGCGCCAGCAGTGATGGGCGGAATGAGCAGTTCTTC	CASSDGRNEQFF
TRBD1	-	TRBV11-3	TRBJ1-1	TGTGCCAGCAGCAGACAGGGCAACACTGAAGCTTTCTTT	CASSRQGNTEAFF
-	-	TRBV6-5	TRBJ2-7	TGTGCCAGCAGTTACACCACACAGACCTACGAGCAGTACTTC	CASSYTTQTYEQYF